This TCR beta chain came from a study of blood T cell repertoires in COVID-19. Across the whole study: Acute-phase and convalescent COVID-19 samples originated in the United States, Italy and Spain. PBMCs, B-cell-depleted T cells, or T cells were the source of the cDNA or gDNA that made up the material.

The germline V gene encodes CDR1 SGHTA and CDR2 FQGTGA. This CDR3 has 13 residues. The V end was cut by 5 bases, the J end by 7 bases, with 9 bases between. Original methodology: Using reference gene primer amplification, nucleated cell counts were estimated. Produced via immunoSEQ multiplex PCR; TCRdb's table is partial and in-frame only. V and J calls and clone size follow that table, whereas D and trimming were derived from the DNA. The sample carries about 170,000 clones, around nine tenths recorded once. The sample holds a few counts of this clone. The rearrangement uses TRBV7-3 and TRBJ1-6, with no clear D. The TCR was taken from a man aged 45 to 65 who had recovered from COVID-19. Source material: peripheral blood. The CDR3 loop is CASSPEHNSPLHF. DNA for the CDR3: TGTGCCAGCAGCCCCGAACACAATTCACCCCTCCACTTT.